The 17 T cell receptor beta chains below come from one sample, sequenced in a study of T cell repertoires in cytomegalovirus infection. TCRdb re-called the reads through MiXCR, storing one row per CDR3 protein. The sample lists 250,000 to 300,000 distinct CDR3 sequences; about 17% were seen once. Source material: CD8+ T cells from PBMCs. The origin of the receptors is a human donor in good health (CMV status not recorded). Some clones in this sample may be carry-over from other donors' samples.

This clonotype was counted only a few times. The chain employs TRBV7-2 and TRBJ1-4, with D possibly matching TRBD1 (5 bases). The CDR3 contains 19 residues. Trimming took 2 bases from V and 7 from J, leaving 26 bases between them. Germline V gene lookup returns CDR1 SGHTA and CDR2 FQGNSA. The CDR3 reads CASSLKGTGGSGFFEKLFF. CDR3 coding DNA: TGTGCCAGCAGCTTAAAAGGGACGGGGGGGAGTGGATTTTTTGAAAAACTGTTTTTT.

The chain links TRBV11-2 to TRBJ1-3; D unresolved. This CDR3 comprises 15 residues. CDR1 SGHAT and CDR2 FQNNGV come from the germline V gene. Trimming left V 5 bases short and J 0 bases short, with 11 bases between. CDR3 DNA: TGTGCCAGCAGCGGACCGGGCCCCTCTGGAAACACCATATATTTT. It is translated as CASSGPGPSGNTIYF.

On this clonotype itself: A much larger clone lies a single base off, so this may be a read error. V gene TRBV10-3 combines with J gene TRBJ1-2; the D is unclear. The CDR3 has 13 residues. Germline V lookup: CDR1 ENHRY, CDR2 SYGVKD. The V gene lost 3 bases and the J gene lost 2 bases, with 7 bases spanning the gap. The CDR3 nucleotides are TGTGCCATCAGTGATGGGGTAAACTATGGCTACACCTTC. This translates into CAISDGVNYGYTF.

The table lists this clonotype with a few counts. This chain connects TRBV15 to TRBJ2-5; 7 nucleotides match TRBD2. The CDR3 extends over 19 amino acids. Germline values: CDR1 LNHNV, CDR2 YYDKDF (reference sequence). The ends lost 4 bases at V and 0 bases at J; junction bases unmatched: 17. CDR3 DNA: TGTGCCACCAGCACCCCCCGTGGGCTAGCGGAACCTTACCAAGAGACCCAGTACTTC. Translated: CATSTPRGLAEPYQETQYF.

The rearrangement joins TRBV6-6 to TRBJ2-6; maybe TRBD2 (7 bases). CDR1 is MNHNY and CDR2 is SVGAGI in the germline V gene (reference sequence). The CDR3 has 19 residues. The V end lost 2 bases, the J end lost 1 base, and 18 bases lay between the germline ends. The CDR3 loop is CASSYPRGVQGSGANVLTF. CDR3 bases: TGTGCCAGCAGTTACCCCCGGGGGGTCCAGGGGTCTGGGGCCAACGTCCTGACTTTC.

This clonotype was recorded at least ten times. Written as DNA, the CDR3 is TGTGCCAGCAGCTCTACCGGGACAGGGGTTATGGAGCAGTACTTC. It translates to CASSSTGTGVMEQYF. This chain uses TRBV7-6 with TRBJ2-7, with 10 nucleotides matching TRBD1. The CDR3 contains 15 residues. CDR1 is SGHVS, CDR2 FNYEAQ, per germline. J lost 7 bases, V lost 4 bases, and 10 bases had no gene match.

In its sample, this clonotype was seen a few times. V is TRBV28 and J is TRBJ2-7, with 7 bases matching TRBD1. CDR3 length: 15 amino acids. CDR1 is MDHEN and CDR2 is SYDVKM in the germline V gene. Trimming at V came to 5 bases and at J to 2 bases, leaving 9 bases not matched to a gene. The CDR3 DNA follows: TGTGCCAGCAGTGGGACAGCACGCAGAACCTACGAGCAGTACTTC. Translating gives CASSGTARRTYEQYF.

This clonotype was detected many times. The chain links TRBV27 to TRBJ2-5, with D maybe TRBD2 (6 bases). The CDR3 has 15 amino acids. CDR1 MNHEY and CDR2 SMNVEV come from the germline V gene (reference sequence). Trimming pared 0 bases from V and 4 bases from J, leaving 12 bases between. The chain's CDR3 is CASSLSGGDGETQYF. For the CDR3, the DNA is TGTGCCAGCAGTTTATCGGGGGGAGACGGAGAGACCCAGTACTTC.

This clonotype has at least ten counts. The chain combines TRBV7-6 with TRBJ2-7; weak D call: TRBD2 (7 bases). With 5 bases removed from V and 7 bases from J, the gap between germline ends came to 15 bases. CDR1 and CDR2 from the germline V gene are SGHVS and FNYEAQ. CDR3 length equals 13 residues. The CDR3 nucleotides read TGTGCCAGCAGCCCGGCGGGGGCATCAGAGCAGTACTTC. Residues: CASSPAGASEQYF.

V usage is TRBV7-9 and J usage is TRBJ1-5; possible D gene TRBD1, 5 bases. This CDR3 region has 15 residues. Germline loops: CDR1 SEHNR, CDR2 FQNEAQ (reference sequence). The germline V and J ends were trimmed by 6 bases and 8 bases, with 20 bases remaining between them. The CDR3 is CASSGGDGPREPQHF. In nucleotides, the CDR3 is TGTGCCAGCAGTGGAGGGGACGGACCAAGGGAGCCCCAGCATTTT.

The chain is built from TRBV5-6 and TRBJ1-4; no definite D call. CDR1 is SGHDT and CDR2 is YYEEEE in the germline V gene. Trimming left V 2 bases short and J 1 base short, with 6 bases between. CDR3 length: 14 amino acids. Here the CDR3 DNA reads TGTGCCAGCAGCTTCAAGCAAACTAATGAAAAACTGTTTTTT. It specifies CASSFKQTNEKLFF.

This clonotype was seen a handful of times. The chain employs TRBV6-5 and TRBJ1-6; no clear D gene. CDR1 is MNHEY and CDR2 is SVGAGI in the germline V gene. Trimming left V 0 bases short and J 3 bases short, with 6 bases between. The CDR3 runs 15 residues. CDR3 nucleotide sequence: TGTGCCAGCAGTTACTCGTCCCTCTATAATTCACCCCTCCACTTT. Amino acid sequence: CASSYSSLYNSPLHF.

The chain recombines TRBV7-3 with TRBJ2-2, with 10 nucleotides matching TRBD1. The V gene's germline CDR1 is SGHTA and CDR2 FQGTGA. The CDR3 covers 18 residues. The V segment lost 5 bases and the J segment 2 bases; nucleotides outside the gene matches: 11. The CDR3 region has the DNA TGTGCCAGCAGCAATACCGGGACAGGGGCTCTAAACACCGGGGAGCTGTTTTTT. Encoded protein: CASSNTGTGALNTGELFF.

This clonotype was observed many times. The CDR3 coding sequence is TGTGCCAGCAGCCCTACTGATATTCCCAAAGAGACCCAGTACTTC. Amino acids: CASSPTDIPKETQYF. This chain joins TRBV7-6 and TRBJ2-5, with D uncertain. Germline V CDR1 and CDR2: SGHVS, FNYEAQ. The CDR3 runs to 15 residues. Between the trimmed V and J ends, which lost 5 bases and 3 bases, there was a span of 16 bases.

This clonotype occurred a few times. This chain uses TRBV29-1 with TRBJ2-5; 8 nucleotides match TRBD1. The V gene's germline CDR1 is SQVTM and CDR2 ANQGSEA. The CDR3 contains 12 residues. V lost 5 bases, J lost 5 bases, and 4 bases stayed unmatched. Here the CDR3 DNA reads TGCAGCGTTCGGACAGGGCGGGAGACCCAGTACTTC. Translating it yields CSVRTGRETQYF.

This clonotype was picked up a small number of times. CDR3 in amino acids: CASSEEPGRSSYEQYF. The CDR3 DNA follows: TGTGCCAGCAGTGAAGAACCGGGACGGAGCTCCTACGAGCAGTACTTC. This rearrangement joins TRBV6-4 to TRBJ2-7; D assignment may be TRBD1 or TRBD2 (5 bases each). V shed 3 bases and J shed 0 bases, with 15 bases lying between them. The germline CDR1 and CDR2 sequences are MRHNA and SNTAGT. This CDR3 region has 16 residues.

The chain combines TRBV13 with TRBJ2-1; D may be TRBD2 (5 bases). The length of the CDR3 is 13 residues. V lost 5 bases and J lost 3, with 8 bases in between. Germline V gene lookup returns CDR1 PRHDT and CDR2 FYEKMQ (reference sequence). Written as DNA, the CDR3 is TGTGCCAGCAGCACCGGGAACTACAATGAGCAGTTCTTC. Amino acid sequence: CASSTGNYNEQFF.